The rows below give T cell receptor beta chains drawn from one sample of a study of blood T cell repertoires in COVID-19. Generated by immunoSEQ multiplex PCR, the TCRdb table keeps only in-frame clones and is missing some. In the table there are approximately 500,000 clones, approximately 85% of which are singletons. The specimen sequenced was peripheral blood. The source of these receptors is a human donor in a cohort sampled during active COVID-19. Each CDR3 is given with its conserved first and last residue. D genes are given only for firm matches. Where a row states a size, it is once, few, many or the class of an expanded clone; other rows omit it.

CDR3 DNA	CDR3 protein	clone size	D gene	V gene	J gene
TGCGCCAGCAGCTTGGGGGGGACAGGCACAGATACGCAGTATTTT	CASSLGGTGTDTQYF	once	TRBD1	TRBV5-1	TRBJ2-3
TGTGCCAGCAGCCACGCGGTCGAGACCCAGTACTTC	CASSHAVETQYF	-	-	TRBV11-2	TRBJ2-5
TGTGCCAGCAGCTTAGAGAGCTACAATGAGCAGTTCTTC	CASSLESYNEQFF	-	-	TRBV11-3	TRBJ2-1
TGTGCCAGCAGCGACCGGGACAGGGGGCGCGCGGAGACCCAGTACTTC	CASSDRDRGRAETQYF	-	TRBD1	TRBV7-2	TRBJ2-5
TGTGCCAGCAGCACCGGGGGATTAGCGGGAGGAGGGGGAGAGACCCAGTACTTC	CASSTGGLAGGGGETQYF	-	TRBD2	TRBV4-2	TRBJ2-5
TGTGCCAGCTCACCTTTACCAGTAGACAGGGTCACTGAAGCTTTCTTT	CASSPLPVDRVTEAFF	-	TRBD1	TRBV18	TRBJ1-1
TGCGCCAGCAGCTCGGCAGGGGTTCCAGTAGAAAAACTGTTTTTT	CASSSAGVPVEKLFF	few	-	TRBV5-1	TRBJ1-4
TGTGCCAGCAGCGTAGCTAGCGGATATAGCACAGATACGCAGTATTTT	CASSVASGYSTDTQYF	-	TRBD2	TRBV9	TRBJ2-3
TGTGCCAGCAGTTACGGCAGGGACACAGATACGCAGTATTTT	CASSYGRDTDTQYF	-	-	TRBV6-2/TRBV6-3	TRBJ2-3
TGTGCCAGCAGTGCGGGACAGGGTTCACCCCTCCACTTT	CASSAGQGSPLHF	-	TRBD1	TRBV12-3/TRBV12-4	TRBJ1-6
TGTGCCAGCAGACGGGGACAGGATGCCTATGGCTACACCTTC	CASRRGQDAYGYTF	-	TRBD1	TRBV28	TRBJ1-2
TGTGCCAGCAGCGTAGCACCGGGTCGACAGGGGAACTATGGCTACACCTTC	CASSVAPGRQGNYGYTF	-	TRBD1	TRBV9	TRBJ1-2
TGTGCCAGCAGTGAGGTCAGAAGGGGTAATTCACCCCTCCACTTT	CASSEVRRGNSPLHF	once	-	TRBV6-1	TRBJ1-6
TGCGCCAGCAGCCCTGGGAGCTTTCAAGAGACCCAGTACTTC	CASSPGSFQETQYF	few	-	TRBV5-1	TRBJ2-5
TGTGCCAGCCTATCCAGGGTCACAGATACGCAGTATTTT	CASLSRVTDTQYF	once	-	TRBV6-5	TRBJ2-3
TGTGCCAGCAGTCCCGGGACTAGCGGTCGGGATGAGCAGTTCTTC	CASSPGTSGRDEQFF	-	TRBD2	TRBV6-5	TRBJ2-1
TGTGCCAGCACCCGGACAGGGAGCTACGAGCAGTACTTC	CASTRTGSYEQYF	-	TRBD1	TRBV6-5	TRBJ2-7
TGTGCCAGGACAGGAGACACTGAAGCTTTCTTT	CARTGDTEAFF	-	-	TRBV28	TRBJ1-1
TGTGCCAGCAGGGAGACGGAAGGTGACACTGAAGCTTTCTTT	CASRETEGDTEAFF	few	-	TRBV2	TRBJ1-1
TGCAGCGTCGAACAGGGATATGGCTACACCTTC	CSVEQGYGYTF	-	-	TRBV29-1	TRBJ1-2
TGTGCCAGCAGCCCACAGGGTCATGACACTGAAGCTTTCTTT	CASSPQGHDTEAFF	-	-	TRBV7-3	TRBJ1-1
TGTGCCAGCAGCTCCCGGGACAGGGGGGCCGGGGAGCTGTTTTTT	CASSSRDRGAGELFF	-	TRBD1	TRBV5-8	TRBJ2-2
TGTGCCAGCAGCTTGACGACAGGGGGCCTCTATGGCTACACCTTC	CASSLTTGGLYGYTF	-	TRBD1	TRBV7-9	TRBJ1-2
TGTGCCAGCAGTCTTTCCGGGACAGGGGGCTATGGCTACACCTTC	CASSLSGTGGYGYTF	few	TRBD1	TRBV2	TRBJ1-2
TGTGCCAGCAGTTTAGCGCAAACAGGGAACCAGTACTTC	CASSLAQTGNQYF	-	-	TRBV28	TRBJ2-5
TGTGCCAGCAGCCCGAGGGCAGAGCAGTTCTTC	CASSPRAEQFF	-	-	TRBV2	TRBJ2-1
TGCAGCGTTGCATACCCTACAGGGGGCAATCTCGGGGCCAACGTCCTGACTTTC	CSVAYPTGGNLGANVLTF	once	TRBD1	TRBV29-1	TRBJ2-6
TGTGCCAGCAGCCAAGAAGGGGGCGAGTCTCCGTTCTTC	CASSQEGGESPFF	-	TRBD1	TRBV4-2	TRBJ2-1
TGTGCCACCAGTGATCTGACTAGCGGGAGCACAGATACGCAGTATTTT	CATSDLTSGSTDTQYF	-	TRBD2	TRBV24-1	TRBJ2-3
TGTGCCAGCAGCTTAAGCGGGGCTGCCAGGGCCTACAATGAGCAGTTCTTC	CASSLSGAARAYNEQFF	once	TRBD2	TRBV5-4	TRBJ2-1
TGTGGGGGAGCAGAATCCTATAATTCACCCCTCCACTTT	CGGAESYNSPLHF	-	-	TRBV30	TRBJ1-6
TGTGCCAGCAGTATCCTTTTCCAAACAGGGGGCGTCGTTAATTCACCCCTCCACTTT	CASSILFQTGGVVNSPLHF	-	TRBD1	TRBV27	TRBJ1-6
TGTGCCAGTGGAGGGACAGGGAATCAGCCCCAGCATTTT	CASGGTGNQPQHF	-	TRBD1	TRBV2	TRBJ1-5
TGTGCCAGCAGCTTAACAGGGGGCACCTACGAGCAGTACTTC	CASSLTGGTYEQYF	-	TRBD1	TRBV5-6	TRBJ2-7
TGTGCCAGCAGTTTATTGGCAGGTATTAGCAATCAGCCCCAGCATTTT	CASSLLAGISNQPQHF	-	-	TRBV27	TRBJ1-5
TGTGCCATCAGTGAGTCGCGGGGGAGGGAGACCCAGTACTTC	CAISESRGRETQYF	-	TRBD2	TRBV10-3	TRBJ2-5
TGCGCCAGCAGCGAAGGACAGGGGAGGGGTGGCTACACCTTC	CASSEGQGRGGYTF	-	TRBD1	TRBV5-1	TRBJ1-2
TGTGCCAGCAGCCCCGCGGGAGGTAGGGCACTCTACGAGCAGTACTTC	CASSPAGGRALYEQYF	-	TRBD2	TRBV11-2	TRBJ2-7
TGTGCCAGTAGTGGCCTAGCGGGGACCAATGAGCAGTTCTTC	CASSGLAGTNEQFF	-	TRBD2	TRBV19	TRBJ2-1
TGTGCCAGCAGCTTAATCCAGGGGAACACTGAAGCTTTCTTT	CASSLIQGNTEAFF	-	-	TRBV7-8	TRBJ1-1